The 27 T cell receptor beta chains below all came from one sample that was sequenced in a study of T cell responses to AZD1222 COVID-19 vaccine. Some clones are missing from TCRdb's copy, which holds only in-frame ones; the method was immunoSEQ multiplex PCR. The sample has around 170,000 clones, around 90% seen once; the top ten hold roughly 2%. Material: peripheral blood, obtained 28 days after the second AZD1222 dose. The source is an adult who received the AZD1222 COVID-19 vaccine.

V is TRBV2 and J is TRBJ1-6; TRBD1 aligns across 8 bases. V lost 2 bases and J lost 9; bases outside the gene matches: 6. Germline CDR1 is SNHLY and CDR2 is FYNNEI. The CDR3 spans 15 residues. Here the CDR3 reads CASSERPGGISPLHF. The CDR3 DNA reads as TGTGCCAGCAGTGAACGGCCAGGGGGCATTTCACCCCTCCACTTT.

The V gene is TRBV28, the J gene TRBJ2-4; tentative D call: TRBD1 (5 bases). V lost 4 bases and J lost 0, with 19 bases in between. Germline V gene lookup returns CDR1 MDHEN and CDR2 SYDVKM. This CDR3 comprises 18 residues. In nucleotides, the CDR3 is TGTGCCAGCAGTTCATCCCTCAGGGTTCCCCTAGCCAAAAACATTCAGTACTTC. It specifies CASSSSLRVPLAKNIQYF.

The chain employs TRBV19 and TRBJ2-1, with 11 bases fitting TRBD2. Losses at the gene ends were 5 bases for V and 4 bases for J; bases not matched to a gene: 7. The CDR3 extends over 16 amino acids. The germline V gene encodes CDR1 LNHDA and CDR2 SQIVND (reference sequence). The CDR3 DNA follows: TGTGCCAGTAGTTCGCGGACTAGCGGGCTATACAATGAGCAGTTCTTC. It translates to CASSSRTSGLYNEQFF.

The V gene is TRBV28, the J gene TRBJ2-7; 8 bases line up with TRBD1. The CDR3 totals 14 residues. J gave up 1 base and V 7 bases, and 6 bases lay outside the gene matches. CDR1 is MDHEN, CDR2 SYDVKM, per germline. Here the CDR3 DNA reads TGTGCCAGCAAACCGGGACAGGAGTCCTACGAGCAGTACTTC. Translating it yields CASKPGQESYEQYF.

This clone was seen only once. CDR3: CASSLGYSYEQYF. CDR3 coding DNA: TGCGCCAGCAGCTTGGGATATTCCTACGAGCAGTACTTC. The V call is TRBV5-1, the J call TRBJ2-7, with D hard to call. Between the trimmed V and J ends, which lost 0 bases and 1 base, there was a span of 5 bases. The germline V gene encodes CDR1 SGHRS and CDR2 YFSETQ. The CDR3 extends over 13 amino acids. Full variable domain (remainder filled in from reference TRBV5-1 and TRBJ2-7): KAGVTQTPRYLIKTRGQQVTLSCSPISGHRSVSWYQQTPGQGLQFLFEYFSETQRNKGNFPGRFSGRQFSNSRSEMNVSTLELGDSALYLCASSLGYSYEQYFGPGTRLTVT.

J is TRBJ2-5 and V is TRBV5-8, with 11 bases fitting TRBD2. Per the germline V gene, CDR1 is SGHTS and CDR2 is YDEGEE. V gave up 7 bases and J gave up 3 bases; unmatched junction bases: 8. The CDR3 totals 15 residues. The CDR3 reads CASSTPGLAEETQYF. The CDR3 DNA reads as TGTGCCAGCTCCACCCCGGGACTAGCGGAAGAGACCCAGTACTTC.

The CDR3 DNA reads as TGTGCCAGCGGGAAGGGATTGGGGGAGGGGGCAGATACGCAGTATTTT. This codes for CASGKGLGEGADTQYF. The rearrangement links TRBV5-5 to TRBJ2-3; D possibly corresponds to TRBD2 (7 bases). Germline V gives CDR1 SGHKS, CDR2 YYEKEE (reference sequence). CDR3 length: 16 amino acids. V was pared by 7 bases and J by 4 bases, with 22 bases between.

J is TRBJ1-2 and V is TRBV28; D uncertain. The CDR3 is made up of 12 amino acids. The germline V gene encodes CDR1 MDHEN and CDR2 SYDVKM. In nucleotides, the CDR3 is TGTGTCATCCTCAACAGTGGCTATGGCTACACCTTC. Translation gives CVILNSGYGYTF.

This chain connects TRBV4-1 to TRBJ2-1; a possible D gene is TRBD1 (5 bases). This CDR3 is 15 amino acids long. Trimming took 5 bases from V and 1 from J, leaving 12 bases between them. The V gene's germline CDR1 is MGHRA and CDR2 YSYEKL. The CDR3 region has the DNA TGCGCCAGCAGCTGGACAAGGGGATCCTACAATGAGCAGTTCTTC. This codes for CASSWTRGSYNEQFF.

The chain combines TRBV14 with TRBJ1-3; the D gene is possibly TRBD1 (5 bases). This CDR3 is built from 16 residues. V lost 1 base and J 2 bases, leaving 12 bases between the germline ends. Germline loops: CDR1 SGHDN, CDR2 FVKESK. CDR3 sequence: CASSQVQGRTGNTIYF. Here the CDR3 DNA reads TGTGCCAGCAGCCAAGTCCAGGGTCGCACTGGAAACACCATATATTTT.

The V and J genes are TRBV6-2 or TRBV6-3 and TRBJ1-1; maybe TRBD1 (6 bases). The CDR3 loop spans 15 amino acids. Germline V gene data show CDR1 as MNHEY and CDR2 as SVGEGT. The V and J ends lost 0 bases and 4 bases respectively, with 12 bases between them. This CDR3 is CASSYSQGWGTEAFF. DNA of the CDR3: TGTGCCAGCAGTTACTCCCAGGGGTGGGGCACTGAAGCTTTCTTT.

In this sample, this clone turned up a few times. The chain uses TRBV4-1 and TRBJ1-1; unclear D gene. The CDR3 sequence is 14 residues long. Germline V lookup: CDR1 MGHRA, CDR2 YSYEKL. V lost 0 bases and J 2 bases, leaving 7 bases between the germline ends. CDR3 DNA sequence: TGCGCCAGCAGCCAAGAAAGACCCAACACTGAAGCTTTCTTT. Protein: CASSQERPNTEAFF.

This chain joins TRBV11-3 and TRBJ1-1, with TRBD1 as a possible D gene (5 bases). The CDR3 runs to 14 residues. CDR1 and CDR2 from the germline V gene are SGHNT and YENEEA. V was cut by 1 base and J by 1 base, with 7 bases left in between. The CDR3 DNA reads TGTGCCAGCAGCTTAGGAGGGGCGAACACTGAAGCTTTCTTT. Its translation is CASSLGGANTEAFF.

The chain carries TRBV2 and TRBJ2-7; TRBD1 is a possible D gene (5 bases). This CDR3 spans 11 amino acids. V was clipped by 10 bases and J by 6 bases, with 13 bases between them. The germline CDR1 and CDR2 sequences are SNHLY and FYNNEI. The CDR3 DNA reads TGTGCCACCGAAGGGGCCCGCGAGCAGTACTTC. This gives the protein CATEGAREQYF.

The gene calls are TRBV5-1 and TRBJ1-3, with 7 bases lining up with TRBD1. V trimming: 4 bases; J trimming: 0 bases; junction bases outside the gene matches: 4. Germline lookup yields CDR1 SGHRS and CDR2 YFSETQ. This CDR3 is 15 amino acids long. The CDR3 nucleotides read TGCGCCAGCAGCAGAGGGGACAGCTCTGGAAACACCATATATTTT. It yields the protein CASSRGDSSGNTIYF.

V is TRBV12-5 and J is TRBJ1-1, with 9 bases lining up with TRBD1. The V and J ends lost 4 bases and 1 base, in that order; junction bases with no gene match: 7. Germline V gene lookup returns CDR1 LGHNT and CDR2 FRNRAP. CDR3 size: 16 residues. CDR3 nucleotide sequence: TGTGCTAGTGGTTCATCGGGACAGGGTAGGAACACTGAAGCTTTCTTT. Translated, it gives CASGSSGQGRNTEAFF.

The chain carries TRBV18 and TRBJ2-1; 9 bases line up with TRBD1. The CDR3 covers 15 residues. The V gene end was trimmed by 6 bases and the J gene end by 5 bases; junction bases not matched to a gene: 8. The V gene's germline CDR1 is KGHSH and CDR2 LQKENI. DNA of the CDR3: TGTGCCAGCTCCCAGGGACAGGGAGGGGACAATGAGCAGTTCTTC. Translation: CASSQGQGGDNEQFF.

The CDR3 nucleotides read TGTGCCAGCTCACCCCAATCGGCAGGGGACGTGAACACTGAAGCTTTCTTT. This codes for CASSPQSAGDVNTEAFF. This chain links TRBV18 with TRBJ1-1; tentative D call: TRBD1 (6 bases). This CDR3 is built from 17 residues. V lost 3 bases and J 0 bases, leaving 17 bases between the germline ends. Germline loops: CDR1 KGHSH, CDR2 LQKENI.

The chain employs TRBV7-2 and TRBJ1-2, with a possible D match to TRBD1 (5 bases). The V end was cut by 6 bases, the J end by 4 bases, with 15 bases between. The CDR3 is made up of 14 amino acids. Looked up from germline, CDR1 is SGHTA and CDR2 is FQGNSA. CDR3 DNA: TGTGCCAGCAGGAGGGGCGGGGACGCCTATGGCTACACCTTC. It specifies CASRRGGDAYGYTF. Together with reference TRBV7-2 and TRBJ1-2, the CDR3 gives the full variable domain: GAGVSQSPSNKVTEKGKDVELRCDPISGHTALYWYRQSLGQGLEFLIYFQGNSAPDKSGLPSDRFSAERTGGSVSTLTIQRTQQEDSAVYLCASRRGGDAYGYTFGSGTRLTVV.

The chain joins TRBV6-5 to TRBJ1-1, with a tentative D call TRBD1 (6 bases). This CDR3 spans 15 amino acids. The V end was cut by 1 base, the J end by 5 bases, with 14 bases between. Looked up from germline, CDR1 is MNHEY and CDR2 is SVGAGI. This CDR3 is CASSYWGRGRTEAFF. DNA for the CDR3: TGTGCCAGCAGTTACTGGGGCAGGGGAAGAACTGAAGCTTTCTTT.

This clone came up a few times. The chain recombines TRBV10-3 with TRBJ1-4; TRBD1 matches at 7 bases. The trim removed 10 bases at V and 4 bases at J, leaving 6 bases unmatched. This CDR3 region has 13 residues. Germline CDR1 and CDR2: ENHRY and SYGVKD. The CDR3 sequence is CATGTDSNEKLFF. Here the CDR3 DNA reads TGTGCCACCGGGACAGATAGTAATGAAAAACTGTTTTTT.

The rearrangement uses TRBV18 and TRBJ2-7; 8 bases are shared with TRBD2. The ends lost 1 base at V and 2 bases at J; junction bases unmatched: 4. CDR3 length: 15 residues. In germline, CDR1 is KGHSH, CDR2 LQKENI. The CDR3 reads CASSPRPGGTYEQYF. In DNA, the CDR3 is TGTGCCAGCTCACCACGACCGGGAGGGACCTACGAGCAGTACTTC.

The chain recombines TRBV18 with TRBJ1-4; tentative D call: TRBD1 (5 bases). The CDR3 extends over 17 amino acids. Per germline, CDR1 KGHSH and CDR2 LQKENI. The germline V and J ends were trimmed by 3 bases and 8 bases, with 22 bases remaining between them. The CDR3 bases are TGTGCCAGCTCACCCTATGATTGGGGCCAGGGTGGCGAAAAACTGTTTTTT. Its translation: CASSPYDWGQGGEKLFF.

In its sample, this clone was seen a few times. This chain links TRBV5-4 with TRBJ2-5; D might be TRBD2 (5 bases). The CDR3 consists of 16 residues. The ends were cut back, 1 base at V and 0 bases at J, with 13 bases in the middle. Germline values: CDR1 SGHNT, CDR2 YYREEE (reference sequence). CDR3 coding DNA: TGTGCCAGCAGCTTGCTAGCCTGGCCTGACCAAGAGACCCAGTACTTC. The encoded protein is CASSLLAWPDQETQYF.

The chain joins TRBV18 to TRBJ1-2, with TRBD1 identical over 8 bases. Germline V gene lookup returns CDR1 KGHSH and CDR2 LQKENI. CDR3 length: 14 residues. Unmatched junction bases numbered 8, after V lost 3 bases and J lost 8 bases. The CDR3 is CASSPGTGDRGYTF. The CDR3 nucleotides read TGTGCCAGCTCACCGGGGACAGGCGATCGGGGCTACACCTTC.

The rearrangement joins TRBV2 to TRBJ1-2; 7 bases agree with TRBD1. In germline, CDR1 is SNHLY, CDR2 FYNNEI. CDR3 size: 12 residues. V dropped 6 bases and J dropped 8; count of bases not matched to a gene: 6. The CDR3 sequence: CASSLQGRGYTF. As DNA, the CDR3 is TGTGCCAGCAGCCTACAGGGGAGGGGCTACACCTTC.

In this sample, this clone turned up once. V usage is TRBV7-6 and J usage is TRBJ1-2; D gene unclear. Germline V gene data show CDR1 as SGHVS and CDR2 as FNYEAQ. The CDR3 spans 15 residues. V dropped 0 bases and J dropped 6 bases, with 14 bases sitting between them. The CDR3 DNA reads as TGTGCCAGCAGCTTAGCACCGGTTTCGATCGATGGCTACACCTTC. Translating gives CASSLAPVSIDGYTF.